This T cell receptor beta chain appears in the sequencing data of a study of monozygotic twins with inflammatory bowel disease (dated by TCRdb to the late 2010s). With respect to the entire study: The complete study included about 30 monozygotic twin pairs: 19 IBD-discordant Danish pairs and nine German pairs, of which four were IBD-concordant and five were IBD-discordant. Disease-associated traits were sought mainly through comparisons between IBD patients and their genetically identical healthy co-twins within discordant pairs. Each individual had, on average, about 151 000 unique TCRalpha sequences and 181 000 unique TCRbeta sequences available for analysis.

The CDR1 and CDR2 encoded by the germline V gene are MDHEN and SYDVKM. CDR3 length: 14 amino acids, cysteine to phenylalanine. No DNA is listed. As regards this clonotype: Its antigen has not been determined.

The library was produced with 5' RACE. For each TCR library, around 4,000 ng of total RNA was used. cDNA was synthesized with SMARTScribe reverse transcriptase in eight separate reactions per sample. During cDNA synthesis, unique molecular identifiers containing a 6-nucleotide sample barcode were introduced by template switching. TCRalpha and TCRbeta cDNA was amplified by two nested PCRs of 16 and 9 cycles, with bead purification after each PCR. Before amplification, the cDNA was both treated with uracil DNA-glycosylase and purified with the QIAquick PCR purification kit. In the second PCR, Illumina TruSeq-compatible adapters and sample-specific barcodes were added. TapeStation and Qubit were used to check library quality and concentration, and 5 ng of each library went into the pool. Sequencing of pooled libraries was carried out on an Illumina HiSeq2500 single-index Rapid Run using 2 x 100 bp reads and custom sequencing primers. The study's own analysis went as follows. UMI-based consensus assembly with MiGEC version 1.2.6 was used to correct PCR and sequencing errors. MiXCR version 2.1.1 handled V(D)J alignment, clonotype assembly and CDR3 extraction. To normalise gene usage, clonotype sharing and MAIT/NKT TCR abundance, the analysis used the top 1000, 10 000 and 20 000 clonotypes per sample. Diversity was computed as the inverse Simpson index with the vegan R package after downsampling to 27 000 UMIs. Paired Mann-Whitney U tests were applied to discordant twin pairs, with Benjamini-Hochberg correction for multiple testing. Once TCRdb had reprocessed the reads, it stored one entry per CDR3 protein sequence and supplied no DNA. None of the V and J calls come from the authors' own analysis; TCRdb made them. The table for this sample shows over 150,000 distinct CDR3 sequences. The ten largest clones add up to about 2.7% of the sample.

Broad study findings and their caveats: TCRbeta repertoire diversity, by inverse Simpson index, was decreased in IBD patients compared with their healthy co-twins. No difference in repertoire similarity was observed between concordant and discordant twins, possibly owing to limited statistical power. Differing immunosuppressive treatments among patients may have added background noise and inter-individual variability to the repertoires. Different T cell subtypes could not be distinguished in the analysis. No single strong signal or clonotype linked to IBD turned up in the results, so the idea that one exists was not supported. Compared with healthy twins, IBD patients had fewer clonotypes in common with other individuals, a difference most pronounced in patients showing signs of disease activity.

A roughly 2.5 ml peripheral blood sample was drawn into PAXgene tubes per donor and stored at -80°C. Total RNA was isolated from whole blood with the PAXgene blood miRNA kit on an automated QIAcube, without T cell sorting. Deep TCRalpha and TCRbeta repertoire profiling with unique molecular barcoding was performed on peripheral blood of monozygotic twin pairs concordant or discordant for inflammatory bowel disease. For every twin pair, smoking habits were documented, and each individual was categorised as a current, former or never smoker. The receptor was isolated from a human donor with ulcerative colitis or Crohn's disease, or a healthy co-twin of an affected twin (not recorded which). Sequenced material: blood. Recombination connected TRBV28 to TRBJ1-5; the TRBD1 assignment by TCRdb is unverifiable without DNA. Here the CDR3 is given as CASSSETDNQPQHF.